The table lists the clone carrying this TCR beta chain with a few counts. Its antigen remains unknown. Healthy donors of bone marrow made up the group. The CDR3 length is 13 residues. V lost 2 bases and J lost 7, with 8 bases in between. Germline V gene data show CDR1 as MNHNS and CDR2 as SASEGT. The sample is drawn from a study of cytomegalovirus exposure and HLA in healthy donors. Study-wide results and limits: A later analysis linked around 15,000 TCR beta sequences to HLA alleles at 0.05 false discovery rate. DRB1 had the most TCR associations and HLA-C the fewest, a later analysis found, with rates varying by HLA locus.

The PCR used 60 Vbeta and 13 Jbeta primers. TCRdb keeps only in-frame clones here, not all; method: immunoSEQ multiplex PCR. Of some 160,000 clones listed, roughly four fifths are singletons. This receptor was obtained from a woman in her forties in good health and CMV-seronegative. This chain links TRBV6-1 with TRBJ1-4, with D unclear. Sequenced sample: PBMCs. Here the CDR3 reads CASSEKEIEKLFF. The CDR3 nucleotides are TGTGCCAGCAGTGAAAAAGAGATTGAAAAACTGTTTTTT.